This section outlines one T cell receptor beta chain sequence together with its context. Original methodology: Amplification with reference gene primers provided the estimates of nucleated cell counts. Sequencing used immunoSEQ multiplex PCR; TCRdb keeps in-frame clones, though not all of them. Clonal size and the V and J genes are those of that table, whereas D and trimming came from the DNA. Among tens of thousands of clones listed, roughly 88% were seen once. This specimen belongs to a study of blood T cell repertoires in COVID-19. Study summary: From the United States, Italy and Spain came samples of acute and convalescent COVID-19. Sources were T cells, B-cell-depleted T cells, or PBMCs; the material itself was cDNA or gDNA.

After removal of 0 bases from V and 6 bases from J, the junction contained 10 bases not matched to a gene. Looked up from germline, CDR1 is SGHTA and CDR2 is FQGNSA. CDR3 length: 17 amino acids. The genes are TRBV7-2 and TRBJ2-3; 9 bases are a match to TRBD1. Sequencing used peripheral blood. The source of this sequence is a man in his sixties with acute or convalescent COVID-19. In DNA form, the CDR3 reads TGTGCCAGCAGCTTAGCGGGACAGGGTACCTTTCAGGATACGCAGTATTTT. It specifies CASSLAGQGTFQDTQYF.